The rows below give T cell receptor beta chains drawn from one sample of a study of OX40 agonist ivuxolimab in advanced cancers. Measured with immunoSEQ multiplex PCR; TCRdb has only the in-frame clones, and not every one. This table has 41,000 or so clones, more than 75% appearing once. Material: CD4+ or CD8+ T cells sorted from blood, obtained in a trial of the OX40 agonist ivuxolimab. The source of these receptors is an adult with an advanced solid tumor such as melanoma, head and neck, liver or kidney cancer. Each CDR3 is given with its conserved first and last residue. The D gene is left open where the match is weak. Some rows mark clone size as missing; the rest say once, few, many or name a class of expanded clone.

V gene: TRBV27
D gene: TRBD1
clone size: once
CDR3 protein: CASRWTGVDQPQHF

V gene: TRBV15
D gene: -
clone size: -
CDR3 protein: CATSREGASQDTQYF

V gene: TRBV7-2
D gene: -
clone size: -
CDR3 protein: CASSLVGGASTDTQYF

V gene: TRBV30
D gene: -
clone size: -
CDR3 protein: CAWRLWAGEKLFF

V gene: TRBV9
D gene: -
clone size: -
CDR3 protein: CASSEGSTYEQYF

V gene: TRBV15
D gene: -
clone size: few
CDR3 protein: CATSYWGVEKLFF

V gene: TRBV5-1
D gene: -
clone size: -
CDR3 protein: CASSLRQSFPAGWNEQYF

V gene: TRBV7-9
D gene: -
clone size: once
CDR3 protein: CASSLGGPTHPYF

V gene: TRBV19
D gene: TRBD1
clone size: few
CDR3 protein: CASSIGTGGADTQYF

V gene: TRBV11-2
D gene: TRBD2
clone size: -
CDR3 protein: CASSSTSGKQTQYF

V gene: TRBV27
D gene: TRBD1
clone size: few
CDR3 protein: CASRDLKQGAGYGYTF

V gene: TRBV6-5
D gene: -
clone size: -
CDR3 protein: CASSYATGYGYTF

V gene: TRBV9
D gene: -
clone size: once
CDR3 protein: CASSVGEAASTDTQYF

V gene: TRBV10-3
D gene: -
clone size: few
CDR3 protein: CAISESRIGINEQFF

V gene: TRBV11-3
D gene: -
clone size: few
CDR3 protein: CASSSGGGEQFF